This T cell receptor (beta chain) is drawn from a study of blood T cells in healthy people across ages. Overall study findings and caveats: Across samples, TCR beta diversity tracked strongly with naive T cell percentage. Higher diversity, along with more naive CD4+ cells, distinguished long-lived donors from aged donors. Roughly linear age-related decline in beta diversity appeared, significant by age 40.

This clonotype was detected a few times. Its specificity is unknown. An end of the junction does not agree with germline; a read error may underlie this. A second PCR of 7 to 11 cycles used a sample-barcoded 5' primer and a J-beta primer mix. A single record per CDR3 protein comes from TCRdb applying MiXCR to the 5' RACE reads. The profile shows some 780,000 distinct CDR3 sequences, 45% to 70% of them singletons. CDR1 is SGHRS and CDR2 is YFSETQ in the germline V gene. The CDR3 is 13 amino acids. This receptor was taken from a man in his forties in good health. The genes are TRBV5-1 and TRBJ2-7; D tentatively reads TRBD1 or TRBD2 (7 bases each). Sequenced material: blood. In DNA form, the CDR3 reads TGCGCCAGTCTTCAGGGGGAGGGCTACAAGCAGTACTTC. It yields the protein CASLQGEGYKQYF.